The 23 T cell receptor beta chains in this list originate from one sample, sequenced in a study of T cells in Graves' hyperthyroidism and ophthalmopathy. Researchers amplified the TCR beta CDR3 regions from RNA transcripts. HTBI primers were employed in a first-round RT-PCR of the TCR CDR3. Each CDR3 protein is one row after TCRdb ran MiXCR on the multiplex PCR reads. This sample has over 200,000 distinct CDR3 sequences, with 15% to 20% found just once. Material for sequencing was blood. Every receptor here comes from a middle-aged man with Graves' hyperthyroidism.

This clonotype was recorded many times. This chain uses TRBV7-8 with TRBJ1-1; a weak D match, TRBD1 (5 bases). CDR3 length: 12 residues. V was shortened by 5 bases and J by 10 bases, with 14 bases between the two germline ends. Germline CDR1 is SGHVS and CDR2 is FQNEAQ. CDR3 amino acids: CASSESGGGAFF. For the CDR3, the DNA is TGTGCCAGCAGCGAAAGTGGGGGGGGAGCTTTCTTT.

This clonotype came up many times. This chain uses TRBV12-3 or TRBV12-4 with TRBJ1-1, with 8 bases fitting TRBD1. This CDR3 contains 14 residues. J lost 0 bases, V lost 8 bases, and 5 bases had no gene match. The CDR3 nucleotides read TGTGCCAGCCTCGACAGGGGTATGAACACTGAAGCTTTCTTT. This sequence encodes CASLDRGMNTEAFF.

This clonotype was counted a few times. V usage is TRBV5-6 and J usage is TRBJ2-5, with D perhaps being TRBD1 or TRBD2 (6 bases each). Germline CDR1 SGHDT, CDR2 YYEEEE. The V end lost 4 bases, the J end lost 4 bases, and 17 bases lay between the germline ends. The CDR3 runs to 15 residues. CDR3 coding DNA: TGTGCCAGCAGCCTTGTGGGGGGCGGATTAGAGACCCAGTACTTC. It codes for CASSLVGGGLETQYF.

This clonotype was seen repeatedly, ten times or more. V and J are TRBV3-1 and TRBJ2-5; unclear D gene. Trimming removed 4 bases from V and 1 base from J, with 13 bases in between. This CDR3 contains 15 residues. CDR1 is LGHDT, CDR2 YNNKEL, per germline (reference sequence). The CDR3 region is CASSRQATVQETQYF. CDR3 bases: TGTGCCAGCAGCCGTCAAGCGACGGTCCAAGAGACCCAGTACTTC.

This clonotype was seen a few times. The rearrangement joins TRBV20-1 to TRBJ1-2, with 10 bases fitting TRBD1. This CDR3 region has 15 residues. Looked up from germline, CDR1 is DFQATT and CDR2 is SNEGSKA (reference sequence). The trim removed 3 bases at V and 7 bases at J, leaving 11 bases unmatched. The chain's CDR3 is CSARAQGQGYRGYTF. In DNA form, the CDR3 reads TGCAGTGCTAGGGCCCAGGGACAGGGGTATCGTGGCTACACCTTC.

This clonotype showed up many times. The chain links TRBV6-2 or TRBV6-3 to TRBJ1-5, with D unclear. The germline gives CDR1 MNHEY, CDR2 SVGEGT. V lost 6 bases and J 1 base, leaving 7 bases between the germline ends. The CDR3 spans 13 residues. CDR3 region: CASSRGSNQPQHF. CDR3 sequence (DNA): TGTGCCAGCAGCCGAGGAAGCAATCAGCCCCAGCATTTT.

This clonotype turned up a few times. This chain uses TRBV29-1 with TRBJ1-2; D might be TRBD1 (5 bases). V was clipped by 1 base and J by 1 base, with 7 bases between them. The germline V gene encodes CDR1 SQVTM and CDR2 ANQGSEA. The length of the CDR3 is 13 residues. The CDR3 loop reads CSVEAGYNYGYTF. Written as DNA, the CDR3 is TGCAGCGTTGAAGCAGGGTATAACTATGGCTACACCTTC.

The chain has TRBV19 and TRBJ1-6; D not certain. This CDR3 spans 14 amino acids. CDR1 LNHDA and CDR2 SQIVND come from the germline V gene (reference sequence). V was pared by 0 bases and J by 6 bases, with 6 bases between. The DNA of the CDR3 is TGTGCCAGTAGTATAGACAGAGTTAATTCACCCCTCCACTTT. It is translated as CASSIDRVNSPLHF.

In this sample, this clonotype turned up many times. This CDR3 is CASSALGGNTEAFF. CDR3 coding DNA: TGTGCCAGCAGTGCCCTGGGGGGGAACACTGAAGCTTTCTTT. The J gene is TRBJ1-1, the V gene TRBV2, with D possibly matching TRBD1 (5 bases). Germline CDR1 is SNHLY and CDR2 is FYNNEI. V was pared by 4 bases and J by 1 base, with 10 bases between. The CDR3 is 14 residues long.

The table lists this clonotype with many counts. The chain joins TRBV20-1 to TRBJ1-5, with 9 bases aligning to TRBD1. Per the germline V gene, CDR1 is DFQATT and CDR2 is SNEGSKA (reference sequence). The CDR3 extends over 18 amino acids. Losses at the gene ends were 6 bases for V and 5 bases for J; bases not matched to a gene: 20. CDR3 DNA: TGCAGTGCCCCCCAGTGGGGGACAGGGTTATGGTGGGATCAGCCCCAGCATTTT. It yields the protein CSAPQWGTGLWWDQPQHF.

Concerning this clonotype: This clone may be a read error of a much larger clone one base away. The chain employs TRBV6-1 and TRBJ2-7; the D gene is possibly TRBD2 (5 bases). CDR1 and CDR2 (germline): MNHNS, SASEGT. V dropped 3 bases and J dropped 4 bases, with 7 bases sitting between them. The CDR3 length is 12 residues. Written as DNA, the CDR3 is TGTGCCAGCAGTGAGGAGGAGTACGAGCAGTACTTC. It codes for CASSEEEYEQYF.

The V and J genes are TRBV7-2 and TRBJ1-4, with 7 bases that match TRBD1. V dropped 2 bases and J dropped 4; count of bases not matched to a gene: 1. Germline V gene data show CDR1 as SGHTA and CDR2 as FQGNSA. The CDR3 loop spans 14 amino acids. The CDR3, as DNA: TGTGCCAGCAGCTTACACAGGGGTAATGAAAAACTGTTTTTT. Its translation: CASSLHRGNEKLFF.

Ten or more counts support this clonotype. DNA for the CDR3: TGTGCCAGCTCCCCGATGGGGAATGAGCAGTTCTTC. This gives the protein CASSPMGNEQFF. V is TRBV2 and J is TRBJ2-1; no clear D gene. V dropped 8 bases and J dropped 7 bases, with 12 bases sitting between them. CDR1 is SNHLY and CDR2 is FYNNEI in the germline V gene. The CDR3 consists of 12 residues. The complete variable domain, with remaining parts taken from reference TRBV2 and TRBJ2-1, reads EPEVTQTPSHQVTQMGQEVILRCVPISNHLYFYWYRQILGQKVEFLVSFYNNEISEKSEIFDDQFSVERPDGSNFTLKIRSTKLEDSAMYFCASSPMGNEQFFGPGTRLTVL.

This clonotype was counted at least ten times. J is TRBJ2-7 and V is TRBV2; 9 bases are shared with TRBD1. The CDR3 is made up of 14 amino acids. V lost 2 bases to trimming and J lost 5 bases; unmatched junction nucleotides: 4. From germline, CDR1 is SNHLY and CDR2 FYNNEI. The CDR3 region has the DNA TGTGCCAGCAGTGAACTGGGACAGGGACACGAGCAGTACTTC. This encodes CASSELGQGHEQYF.

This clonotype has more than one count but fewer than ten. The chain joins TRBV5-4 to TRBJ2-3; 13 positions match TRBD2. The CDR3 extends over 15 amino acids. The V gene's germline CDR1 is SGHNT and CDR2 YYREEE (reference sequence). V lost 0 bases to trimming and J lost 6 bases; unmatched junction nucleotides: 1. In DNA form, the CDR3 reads TGTGCCAGCAGCTTGGGACTAGCGGGGGGTGATACGCAGTATTTT. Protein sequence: CASSLGLAGGDTQYF.

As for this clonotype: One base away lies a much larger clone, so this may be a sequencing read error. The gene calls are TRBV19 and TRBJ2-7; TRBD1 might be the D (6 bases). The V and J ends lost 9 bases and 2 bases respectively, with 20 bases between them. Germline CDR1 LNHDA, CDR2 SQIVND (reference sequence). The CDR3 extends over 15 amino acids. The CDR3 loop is CASRNSQGPAYEQYF. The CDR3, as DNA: TGTGCCAGCCGAAATTCACAGGGACCGGCCTACGAGCAGTACTTC.

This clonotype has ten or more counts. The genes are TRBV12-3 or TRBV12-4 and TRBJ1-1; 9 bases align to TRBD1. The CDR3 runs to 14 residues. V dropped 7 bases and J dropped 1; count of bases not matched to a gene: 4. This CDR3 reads CASTSQGANTEAFF. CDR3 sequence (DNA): TGTGCCAGCACTTCACAGGGGGCGAACACTGAAGCTTTCTTT.

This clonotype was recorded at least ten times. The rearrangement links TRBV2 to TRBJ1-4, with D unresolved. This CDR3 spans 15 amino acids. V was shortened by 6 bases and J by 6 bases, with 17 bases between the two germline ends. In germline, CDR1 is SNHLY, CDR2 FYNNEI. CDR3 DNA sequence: TGTGCCAGCAGGGCCCAGACGGCCGGTGATGAAAAACTGTTTTTT. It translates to CASRAQTAGDEKLFF.

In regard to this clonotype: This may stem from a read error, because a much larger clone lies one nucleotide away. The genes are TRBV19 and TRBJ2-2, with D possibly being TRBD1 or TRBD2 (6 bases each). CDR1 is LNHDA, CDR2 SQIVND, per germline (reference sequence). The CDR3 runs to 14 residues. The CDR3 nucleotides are TGTGCCAGTAACGGGGGCAGGAACACCGGGGGGCTGTTTTTT. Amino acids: CASNGGRNTGGLFF.

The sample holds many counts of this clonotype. CDR3 in amino acids: CASSLVGGFYEQYF. Here the CDR3 DNA reads TGTGCCAGCAGTTTAGTCGGGGGGTTCTACGAGCAGTACTTC. The chain has TRBV12-3 or TRBV12-4 and TRBJ2-7; 7 bases agree with TRBD2. With V trimmed by 1 base and J by 3 bases, 3 bases remained unmatched. The CDR3 totals 14 residues.

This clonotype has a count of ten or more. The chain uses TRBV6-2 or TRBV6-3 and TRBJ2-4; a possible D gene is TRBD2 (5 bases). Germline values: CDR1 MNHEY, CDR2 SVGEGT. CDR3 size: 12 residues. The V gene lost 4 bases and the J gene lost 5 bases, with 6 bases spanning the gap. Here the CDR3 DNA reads TGTGCCAGCAGTTTCGGGGAAAACATTCAGTACTTC. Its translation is CASSFGENIQYF.

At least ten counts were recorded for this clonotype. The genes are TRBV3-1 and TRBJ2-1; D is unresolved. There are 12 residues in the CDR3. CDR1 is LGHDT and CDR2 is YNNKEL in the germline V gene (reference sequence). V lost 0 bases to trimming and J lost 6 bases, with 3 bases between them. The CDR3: CASSQDRNEQFF. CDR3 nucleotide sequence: TGTGCCAGCAGCCAAGATCGCAATGAGCAGTTCTTC.

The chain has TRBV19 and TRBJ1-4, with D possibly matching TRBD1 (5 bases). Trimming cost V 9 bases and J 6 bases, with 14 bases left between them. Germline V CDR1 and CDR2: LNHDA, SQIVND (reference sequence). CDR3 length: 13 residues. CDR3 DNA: TGTGCCAGCCGGGCCCTGGGGGATGAAAAACTGTTTTTT. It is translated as CASRALGDEKLFF. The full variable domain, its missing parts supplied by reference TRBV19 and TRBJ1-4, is DGGITQSPKYLFRKEGQNVTLSCEQNLNHDAMYWYRQDPGQGLRLIYYSQIVNDFQKGDIAEGYSVSREKKESFPLTVTSAQKNPTAFYLCASRALGDEKLFFGSGTQLSVL.